This T cell receptor (beta chain) is drawn from a study of tumor-infiltrating lymphocytes in primary liver carcinoma (dated by TCRdb to between 2016 and 2019). Study-level background: Of the five patients, three men and two women aged 30 to 69 years, four had hepatocellular carcinoma and one had combined HCC and intrahepatic cholangiocarcinoma. Tumors of the five patients were stage T1-T3 N0M0 with maximum diameters of 4.2 to 10 cm. Each sample produced about 3.65 to 7.13 million productive TCRbeta reads, and read depth showed no significant difference between tissue types. For each liver tumor, the study sampled five regions along with adjacent normal tissue and blood, and applied TCRbeta repertoire sequencing, expression microarrays and whole-exome sequencing. A total of 35 or so specimens from 5 patients underwent TCRbeta repertoire sequencing, comprising about 25 tumor regions, 5 adjacent noncancerous liver tissues and 5 peripheral blood samples. The approximately 24 tumor region samples were profiled with Agilent mRNA microarrays so that TCRbeta repertoire diversity could be related to the local molecular phenotype. Technical replicate repertoires showed high reproducibility, with mean shared-clone rates approximately 0.89 and correlation coefficients above 0.95.

Using a constant-region primer and ProtoScript II reverse transcriptase, TCRbeta-specific cDNA was reverse-transcribed from 500 ng total RNA. Construction of the TCRbeta libraries relied on three nested rounds of multiplex PCR, following a slightly modified ARM-PCR procedure. Each of the first two PCR rounds ran for around 11 cycles using multiplex TRBV1-TRBV30 forward primers together with a Cbeta reverse primer. Sample barcodes and Illumina adapters were added in a final 25-cycle PCR using Deep VentR polymerase. Amplicons of 200-500 bp were gel-purified with a QIAquick gel extraction kit before sequencing. An Illumina HiSeq 2500 was used to sequence the TCRbeta amplicons, generating 250-bp paired-end reads. The original pipeline was this. Reads were quality-trimmed with Trimmomatic v0.33, and paired reads were merged with FLASH v1.2.11 to recover full CDR3 sequences. V, D and J germline segments were assigned to the rearranged TCRbeta sequences by MiGEC v1.2.1b. VDJtools v1.0.0 computed clonotype statistics and Shannon-Wiener diversity indices. To reduce sampling bias, subsequent analyses other than the diversity analysis used only the 250 most abundant clonotypes in each sample. TCRdb reprocessing: public reads trimmed at Q25 with fastp, clones called with MiXCR, in-frame beta chains kept. Under each unique CDR3 protein, matching rows form one entry showing the most common genes and DNA. TCRdb, not the original authors, processed these V and J calls. In this sample the table shows 95,000 to 100,000 distinct CDR3 sequences, about 63% of which occur a single time. Of the sample, more than 10% is held by the ten largest clones.

Here is what the overall study found, with its caveats: Only four or five patients were included in the study, and the authors note that the findings should be validated in a larger study. Pairs of tumor regions showed greater repertoire overlap (mean around 35%) than tumor-adjacent pairs (about 17%) or tumor-blood pairs (approximately 15%), which is consistent with antigen-driven expansion. Only about 7.5-25% of top clones were present in all five regions of a tumor, suggesting spatial heterogeneity of tumor-infiltrating T cells. A significantly larger repertoire fraction was made up by the top 250 clones in tumors than in blood (p = 0.039). Only the TCR beta chain was sequenced, which likely underestimates true repertoire diversity because unpaired alpha chains were not captured. Bulk unsorted samples precluded comparing CD4+ and CD8+ T cell repertoires.

This clonotype was counted many times. What this receptor recognizes is not known. One base away there is no much larger clone; base qualities are not given. Without any cell sorting, total RNA and DNA were extracted together from 20-30 mg of bulk tissue using the AllPrep DNA/RNA mini kit. Between November 2015 and 2016, roughly five patients in China with histopathologically diagnosed primary liver carcinoma had surgical resection. At the time of sampling, the patients had chronic HBV infection and had not received any treatment. Each tumor was sampled at five spatially separated regions: the superior, inferior, left-lateral and right-lateral poles and the tumor centre. More than 85% viable tumor cells were found by histology in every tumor sample. Pieces of fresh tumor and adjacent tissue were cut in half, with one half kept in RNAlater at -80 degrees C and the other half sent for histology. The germline V gene encodes CDR1 MNHNS and CDR2 SASEGT. The CDR3 contains 15 residues, cysteine and phenylalanine counted. Only CDR3 DNA is held: 45 bases, read in frame from base 1. The V end gives up 3 bases and the J end 2 bases, leaving 6 bases in the junction not matched to a gene.

The sequenced material came from liver tumor tissue from sampling region 2. The cell subset or site label on this specimen signifies: tumor region T2, inferior pole. The sequence is built from TRBV6-1 and TRBJ1-2; the central 7 bases match TRBD1. This clonotype originated in a woman aged 55-70 years with primary liver carcinoma and hepatitis B virus infection. The CDR3 region has the sequence CASSDPETGNYGYTF. The bases read TGTGCCAGCAGTGATCCTGAGACAGGGAACTATGGCTACACCTTC.